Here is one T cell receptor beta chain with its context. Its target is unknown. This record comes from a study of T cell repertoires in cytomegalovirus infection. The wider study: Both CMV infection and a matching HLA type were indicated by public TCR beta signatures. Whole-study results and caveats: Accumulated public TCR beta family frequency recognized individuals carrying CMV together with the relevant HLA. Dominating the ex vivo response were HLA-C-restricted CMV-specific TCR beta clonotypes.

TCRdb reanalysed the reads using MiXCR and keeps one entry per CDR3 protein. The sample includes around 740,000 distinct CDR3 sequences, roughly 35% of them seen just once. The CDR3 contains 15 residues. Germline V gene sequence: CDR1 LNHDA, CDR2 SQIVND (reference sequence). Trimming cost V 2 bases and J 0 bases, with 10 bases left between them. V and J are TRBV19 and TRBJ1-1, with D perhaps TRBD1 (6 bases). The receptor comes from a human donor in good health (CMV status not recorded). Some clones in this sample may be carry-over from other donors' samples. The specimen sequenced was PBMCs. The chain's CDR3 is CASSILQGMNTEAFF. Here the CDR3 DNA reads TGTGCCAGTAGTATATTACAGGGAATGAACACTGAAGCTTTCTTT.